This T cell receptor beta chain came from a study of T cells in Graves' hyperthyroidism and ophthalmopathy. This clonotype came up many times. The antigen remains unidentified. Amplified regions were TCR beta CDR3 sequences from RNA transcripts. RT-PCR in the first round (using the HTBI primer set) targeted the TCR CDR3. From the multiplex PCR reads, TCRdb called clonotypes with MiXCR, one entry per CDR3 protein. Here the sample spans a few hundred thousand distinct CDR3 sequences, 20% to 30% being singletons. Calling Graves' hyperthyroidism stable meant ophthalmopathy did not progress within 18 months. Uncontrolled infection, other autoimmune disease, pregnancy or lactation excluded patients. Germline CDR1 reads SGHTA; CDR2 reads FQGTGA. Trimming shortened V by 8 bases and J by 0 bases, and 12 bases separated the two germline ends. The CDR3 contains 14 residues. Broader study findings: The model anticipated ophthalmopathy a median about six months pre-onset. Blood also contained most expanded thyroid clonotypes above 0.001.

The V call is TRBV7-3, the J call TRBJ2-3; D uncertain. The sample taken for sequencing was blood. This clonotype originated in a man over 45 with Graves' hyperthyroidism. CDR3 in amino acids: CASSSGPSTDTQYF. CDR3 nucleotide sequence: TGTGCCAGCTCCTCGGGTCCTAGCACAGATACGCAGTATTTT.